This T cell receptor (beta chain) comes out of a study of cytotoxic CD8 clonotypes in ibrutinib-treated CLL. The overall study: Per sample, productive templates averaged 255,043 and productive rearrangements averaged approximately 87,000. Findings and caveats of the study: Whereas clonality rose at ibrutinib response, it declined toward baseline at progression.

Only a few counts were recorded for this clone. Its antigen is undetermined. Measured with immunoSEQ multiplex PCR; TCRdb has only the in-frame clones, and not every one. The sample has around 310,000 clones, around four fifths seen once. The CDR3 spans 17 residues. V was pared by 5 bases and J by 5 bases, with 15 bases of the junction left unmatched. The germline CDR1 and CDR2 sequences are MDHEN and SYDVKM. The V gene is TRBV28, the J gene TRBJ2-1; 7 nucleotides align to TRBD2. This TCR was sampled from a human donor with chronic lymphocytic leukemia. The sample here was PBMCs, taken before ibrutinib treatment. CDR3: CASSLFGGGPSNNEQFF. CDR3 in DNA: TGTGCCAGCAGTCTCTTTGGGGGAGGGCCGAGTAACAATGAGCAGTTCTTC.